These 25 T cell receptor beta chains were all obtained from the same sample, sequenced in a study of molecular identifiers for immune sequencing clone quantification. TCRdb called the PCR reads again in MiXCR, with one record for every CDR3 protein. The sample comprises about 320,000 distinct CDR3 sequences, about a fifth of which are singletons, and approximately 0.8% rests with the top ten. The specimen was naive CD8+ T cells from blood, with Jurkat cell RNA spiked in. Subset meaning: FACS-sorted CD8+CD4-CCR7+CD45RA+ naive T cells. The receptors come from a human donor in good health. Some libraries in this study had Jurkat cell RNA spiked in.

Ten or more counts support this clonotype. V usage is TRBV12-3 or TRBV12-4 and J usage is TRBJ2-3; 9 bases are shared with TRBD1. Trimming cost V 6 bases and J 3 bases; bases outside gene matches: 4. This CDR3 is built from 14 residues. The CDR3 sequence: CASSLTGGTDTQYF. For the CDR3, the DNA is TGTGCCAGCAGCTTGACAGGGGGTACAGATACGCAGTATTTT.

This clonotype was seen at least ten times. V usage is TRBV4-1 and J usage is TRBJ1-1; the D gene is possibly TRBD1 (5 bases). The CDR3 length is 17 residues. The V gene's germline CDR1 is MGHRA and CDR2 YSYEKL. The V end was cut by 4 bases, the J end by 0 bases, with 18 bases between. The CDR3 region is CASSPLFRGPLNTEAFF. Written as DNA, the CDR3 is TGCGCCAGCAGCCCCCTTTTCCGGGGCCCCTTGAACACTGAAGCTTTCTTT.

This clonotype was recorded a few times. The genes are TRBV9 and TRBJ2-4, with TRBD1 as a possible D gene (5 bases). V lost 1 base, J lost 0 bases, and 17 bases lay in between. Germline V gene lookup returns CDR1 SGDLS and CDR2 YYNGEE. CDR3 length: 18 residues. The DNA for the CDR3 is TGTGCCAGCAGCGTAAGGACAAGACCATTTCTAGCCAAAAACATTCAGTACTTC. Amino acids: CASSVRTRPFLAKNIQYF.

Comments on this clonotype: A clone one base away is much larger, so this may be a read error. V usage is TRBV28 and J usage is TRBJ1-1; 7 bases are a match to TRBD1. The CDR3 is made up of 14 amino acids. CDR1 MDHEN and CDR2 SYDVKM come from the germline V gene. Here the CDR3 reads CASGLRGRSREAFF. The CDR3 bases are TGTGCCAGCGGTTTAAGGGGGCGTTCCCGTGAAGCTTTCTTT.

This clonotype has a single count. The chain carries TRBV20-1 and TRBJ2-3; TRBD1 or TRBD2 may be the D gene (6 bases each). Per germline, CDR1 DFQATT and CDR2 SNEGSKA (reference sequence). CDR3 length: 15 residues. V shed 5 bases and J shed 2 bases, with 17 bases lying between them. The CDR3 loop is CSAPLEGGSTDTQYF. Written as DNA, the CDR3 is TGCAGTGCTCCCCTTGAAGGGGGGTCCACAGATACGCAGTATTTT.

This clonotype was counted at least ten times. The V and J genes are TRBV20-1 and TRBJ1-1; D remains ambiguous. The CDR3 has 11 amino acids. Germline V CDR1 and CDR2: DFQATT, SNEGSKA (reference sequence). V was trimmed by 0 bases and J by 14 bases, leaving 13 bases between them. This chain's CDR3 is CSARDGIGPFF. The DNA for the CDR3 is TGCAGTGCTAGAGATGGTATAGGGCCCTTCTTT.

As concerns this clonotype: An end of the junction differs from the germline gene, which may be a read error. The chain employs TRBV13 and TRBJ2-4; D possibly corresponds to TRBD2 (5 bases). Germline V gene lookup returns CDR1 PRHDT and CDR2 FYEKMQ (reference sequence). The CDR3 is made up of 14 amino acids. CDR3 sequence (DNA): TGTGCCGGCAGCTTAGGTCGGGATAAAAACATTCAGTACTTC. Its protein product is CAGSLGRDKNIQYF. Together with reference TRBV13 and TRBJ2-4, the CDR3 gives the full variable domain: AAGVIQSPRHLIKEKRETATLKCYPIPRHDTVYWYQQGPGQDPQFLISFYEKMQSDKGSIPDRFSAQQFSDYHSELNMSSLELGDSALYFCAGSLGRDKNIQYFGAGTRLSVL.

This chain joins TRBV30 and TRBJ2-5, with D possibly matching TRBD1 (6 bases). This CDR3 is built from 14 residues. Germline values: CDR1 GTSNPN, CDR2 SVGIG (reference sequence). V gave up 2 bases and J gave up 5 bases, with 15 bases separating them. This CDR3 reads CAWSPTTGWETQYF. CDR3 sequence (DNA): TGTGCCTGGAGTCCCACCACAGGGTGGGAGACCCAGTACTTC.

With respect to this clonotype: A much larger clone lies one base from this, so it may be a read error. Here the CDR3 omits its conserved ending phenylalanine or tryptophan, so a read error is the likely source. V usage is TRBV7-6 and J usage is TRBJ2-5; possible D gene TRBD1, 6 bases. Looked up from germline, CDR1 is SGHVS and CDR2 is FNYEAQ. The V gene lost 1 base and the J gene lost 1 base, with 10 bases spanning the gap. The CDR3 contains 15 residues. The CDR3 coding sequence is TGTGCCAGCAGCTTAGTACAGGGCCCCCAAGAGACCCAGTACCTC. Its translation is CASSLVQGPQETQYL.

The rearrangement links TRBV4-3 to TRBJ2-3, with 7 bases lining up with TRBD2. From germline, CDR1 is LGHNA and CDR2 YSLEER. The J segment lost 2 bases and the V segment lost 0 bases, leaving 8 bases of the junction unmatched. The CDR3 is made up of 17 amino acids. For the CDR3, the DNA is TGCGCCAGCAGCCAAGATTTTCGGCGGGAGTCCACAGATACGCAGTATTTT. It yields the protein CASSQDFRRESTDTQYF.

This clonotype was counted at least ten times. The CDR3 coding sequence is TGTGCCAGCAGTGATCGCGAAGGCATCGTAGAGAATGAGCAGTTCTTC. Translation: CASSDREGIVENEQFF. The chain employs TRBV2 and TRBJ2-1; the D is unclear. V was shortened by 3 bases and J by 7 bases, with 19 bases between the two germline ends. CDR3 length equals 16 residues. Germline V gene lookup returns CDR1 SNHLY and CDR2 FYNNEI.

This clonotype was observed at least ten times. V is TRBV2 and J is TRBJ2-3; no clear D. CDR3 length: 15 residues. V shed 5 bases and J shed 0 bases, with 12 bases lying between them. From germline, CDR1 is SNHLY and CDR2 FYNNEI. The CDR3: CASSLDGSSTDTQYF. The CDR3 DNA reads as TGTGCCAGCAGTCTGGACGGTTCTAGCACAGATACGCAGTATTTT.

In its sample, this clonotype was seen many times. As DNA, the CDR3 is TGCAGTGCTAGAGTCCCTACTAGCGGACAACTCACAGATACGCAGTATTTT. It translates to CSARVPTSGQLTDTQYF. This rearrangement joins TRBV20-1 to TRBJ2-3, with 8 bases identical to TRBD2. Germline CDR1 DFQATT, CDR2 SNEGSKA (reference sequence). The CDR3 totals 17 residues. V lost 1 base to trimming and J lost 2 bases; unmatched junction nucleotides: 11.

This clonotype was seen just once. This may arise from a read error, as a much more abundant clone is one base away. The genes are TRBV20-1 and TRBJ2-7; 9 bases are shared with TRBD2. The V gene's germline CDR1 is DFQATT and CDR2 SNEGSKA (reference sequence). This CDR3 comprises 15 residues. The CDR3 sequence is CSARALTSGYYEQHF. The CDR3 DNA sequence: TGCAGTGCTAGAGCGTTGACTAGCGGCTACTACGAGCAGCACTTC.

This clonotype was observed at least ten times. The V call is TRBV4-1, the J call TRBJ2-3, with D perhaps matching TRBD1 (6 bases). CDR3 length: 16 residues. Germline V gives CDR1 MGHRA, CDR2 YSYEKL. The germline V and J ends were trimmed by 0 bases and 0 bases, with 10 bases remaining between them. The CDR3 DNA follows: TGCGCCAGCAGCCAAGAGTACAGGGCCAGCACAGATACGCAGTATTTT. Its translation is CASSQEYRASTDTQYF.

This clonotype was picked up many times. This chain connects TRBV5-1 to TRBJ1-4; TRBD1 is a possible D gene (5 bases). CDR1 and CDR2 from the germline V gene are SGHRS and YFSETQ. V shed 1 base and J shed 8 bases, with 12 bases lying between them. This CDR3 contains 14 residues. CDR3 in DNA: TGCGCCAGCAGCTTGTCGCAGGGCGGAGAAAAACTGTTTTTT. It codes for CASSLSQGGEKLFF.

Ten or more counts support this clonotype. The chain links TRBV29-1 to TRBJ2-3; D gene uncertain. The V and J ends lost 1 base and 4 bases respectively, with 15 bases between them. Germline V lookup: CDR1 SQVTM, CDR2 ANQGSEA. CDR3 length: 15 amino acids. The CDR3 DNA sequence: TGCAGCGTTGAAGGGACGGTCCCAAGCGCAGATACGCAGTATTTT. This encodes CSVEGTVPSADTQYF.

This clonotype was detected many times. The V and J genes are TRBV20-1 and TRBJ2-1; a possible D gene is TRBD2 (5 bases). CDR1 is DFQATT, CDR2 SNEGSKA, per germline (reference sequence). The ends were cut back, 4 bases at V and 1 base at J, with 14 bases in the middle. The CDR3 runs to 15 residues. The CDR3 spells CSAKDRGRSYNEQFF. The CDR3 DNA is TGCAGTGCTAAGGATCGGGGAAGGTCCTACAATGAGCAGTTCTTC.

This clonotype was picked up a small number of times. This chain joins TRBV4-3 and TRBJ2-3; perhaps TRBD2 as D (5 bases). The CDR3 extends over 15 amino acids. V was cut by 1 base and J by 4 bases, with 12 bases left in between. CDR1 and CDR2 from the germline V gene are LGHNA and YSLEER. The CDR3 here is CASSQVRISADTQYF. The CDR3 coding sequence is TGCGCCAGCAGCCAAGTCCGGATTAGCGCAGATACGCAGTATTTT.

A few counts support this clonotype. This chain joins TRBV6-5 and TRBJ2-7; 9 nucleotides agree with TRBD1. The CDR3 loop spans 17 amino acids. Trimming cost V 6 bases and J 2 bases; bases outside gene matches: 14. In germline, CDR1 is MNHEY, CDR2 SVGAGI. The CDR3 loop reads CASSHIWGRDRAYEQYF. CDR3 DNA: TGTGCCAGCAGCCACATATGGGGCCGGGACAGGGCCTACGAGCAGTACTTC.

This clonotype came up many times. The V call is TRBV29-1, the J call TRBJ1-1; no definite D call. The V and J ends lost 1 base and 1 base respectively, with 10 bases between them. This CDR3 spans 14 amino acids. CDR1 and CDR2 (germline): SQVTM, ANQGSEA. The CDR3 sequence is CSVEGVGKNTEAFF. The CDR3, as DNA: TGCAGCGTTGAAGGTGTGGGAAAGAACACTGAAGCTTTCTTT.

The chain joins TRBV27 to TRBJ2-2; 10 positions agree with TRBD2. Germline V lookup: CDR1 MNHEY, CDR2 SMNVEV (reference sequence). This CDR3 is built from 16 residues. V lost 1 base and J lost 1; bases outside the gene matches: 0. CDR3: CASSLLAGGNTGELFF. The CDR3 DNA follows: TGTGCCAGCAGTTTATTAGCGGGAGGGAACACCGGGGAGCTGTTTTTT.

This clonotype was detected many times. As DNA, the CDR3 is TGTGCCAGCAGCCTGACAGAGACCGGGGAGCTGTTTTTT. Its protein product is CASSLTETGELFF. The rearrangement links TRBV12-3 or TRBV12-4 to TRBJ2-2; TRBD1 might be the D (5 bases). The CDR3 has 13 residues. The V and J ends lost 6 bases and 5 bases respectively, with 10 bases between them.

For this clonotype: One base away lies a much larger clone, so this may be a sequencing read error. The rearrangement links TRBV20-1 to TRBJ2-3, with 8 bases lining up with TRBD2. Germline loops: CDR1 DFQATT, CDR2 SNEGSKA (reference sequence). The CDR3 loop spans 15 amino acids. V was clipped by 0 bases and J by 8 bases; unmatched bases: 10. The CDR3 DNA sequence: TGCAGTGCTAGAGATCCGGGACTAGAAAAAGGTACGCAGTATTTT. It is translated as CSARDPGLEKGTQYF.

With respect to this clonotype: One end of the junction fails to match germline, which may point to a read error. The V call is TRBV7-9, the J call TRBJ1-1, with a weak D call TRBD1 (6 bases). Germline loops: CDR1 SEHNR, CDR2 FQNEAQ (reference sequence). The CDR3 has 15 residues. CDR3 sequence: CASGLASGVGTEAFF. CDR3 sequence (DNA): TGTGCCAGCGGCTTAGCATCAGGGGTTGGGACTGAAGCTTTCTTT.